This TCR beta chain was documented in a study of graft-versus-host responses after intestinal transplantation. Study outcomes and limitations: Some GvH clones were seen earlier in gut or blood, suggesting intestinal origin.

The repertoire was sequenced with immunoSEQ multiplex PCR; TCRdb's copy has only in-frame clones and lacks some. The sample consists of 80,000 to 95,000 clones, roughly 91% of them appearing once. The CDR3 is 15 amino acids. CDR1 is MGHDK, CDR2 SYGVNS, per germline. V was pared by 2 bases and J by 10 bases, with 4 bases of the junction left unmatched. Note on this clone: Its antigen is not known.

The chain uses TRBV25-1 and TRBJ1-6, with 11 bases fitting TRBD1. The TCR sequence derives from a human donor who received an intestinal transplant. The sample consisted of unstimulated CD8+ T cells sorted from spleen or lymph node cells, taken before intestinal transplant. Here the CDR3 reads CASSEGGTGGSPLHF. The CDR3 bases are TGTGCCAGCAGTGAAGGCGGGACAGGGGGGTCACCCCTCCACTTT.